This TCR beta chain was identified during a study of blood T cell repertoires in COVID-19 (dated by TCRdb to 2018 to 2021). Concerning the study at large: Samples from collaborators originated in the United States, Italy and Spain and spanned both the acute and convalescent phases of COVID-19. HLA class I and class II types, where available, came from metadata supplied by the sample provider rather than from assay-based typing. Subjects who had been exposed to COVID-19, were actively infected with it, or had recovered from it provided the deeply sampled blood TCRbeta repertoires that made up the dataset. Nearly every sample came with metadata listing a de-identified subject ID, COVID-19 status, age in years and sex. Samples were obtained from the ongoing ImmuneRACE study (first 160 participants) and from approximately 1,200 subjects provided by 6 global collaborators. The repertoires were made available in a free public database intended to serve as a resource for research on the immune response to SARS-CoV-2. The prospective study material was composed of cDNA or gDNA derived from T cells, B-cell-depleted T cells, or PBMCs. What the study reported, not specific to this receptor: How much clinical and demographic metadata was included differed by source and by participant, and the metadata was provided uncurated.

Another Seattle source contributed samples from volunteer blood donors who had recovered from COVID-19. Whole blood was collected in K2EDTA tubes by collaborating institutions according to the institutions' own protocols. For TCRbeta analysis, collaborator samples were shipped as frozen whole blood, as isolated PBMCs, or as DNA extracted from either sample type. The germline V gene provides CDR1 SGHVS and CDR2 FNYEAQ. V lost 1 base and J lost 5 bases, and the count of bases not matched to a germline gene is 6. The CDR3 starts with the cysteine, ends with the phenylalanine, and has 16 residues. Just the 48-base CDR3 DNA is kept, in frame starting at base 1. TCRbeta CDR3 regions were amplified from genomic DNA using the immunoSEQ Assay, a bias-controlled multiplex PCR. For the original study's pipeline: The number of nucleated cells in each sample was estimated by amplification of reference gene primers within the assay. To quantify the absolute abundance of each unique TCRbeta CDR3 rearrangement, sequence reads were collapsed and filtered. For each sample, productive Simpson clonality was calculated as the square root of Simpson's diversity index across productive rearrangements. TCRdb provides this immuneACCESS table in a form limited to in-frame rearrangements. Some clones are lacking; in checked studies, under half of them reflect an unresolved V gene, and why the rest are absent is not known. V and J calls and clone size are copied from that table; D and trimming were computed from the DNA. The sample table records about 180,000 clones; 80% to 90% of these occur just once. The ten biggest clones cover approximately 2% of the sample.

As regards this clone: No cognate antigen has been identified for it. No much larger clonotype is one base removed from it; base qualities were not supplied.

The source of this sequence is a man aged 18 to 29 who had recovered from COVID-19. The rearrangement combines TRBV7-6 with TRBJ2-3, with 10 bases aligning to TRBD1. What was sequenced was peripheral blood. This receptor has the CDR3 CASSLGPGQGGDTQYF. The nucleotide sequence is given as TGTGCCAGCAGCTTAGGCCCCGGACAGGGGGGAGATACGCAGTATTTT. Full variable domain (CDR3 extended with the reference TRBV7-6 and TRBJ2-3 proteins): GAGVSQSPRYKVTKRGQDVALRCDPISGHVSLYWYRQALGQGPEFLTYFNYEAQQDKSGLPNDRFSAERPEGSISTLTIQRTEQRDSAMYRCASSLGPGQGGDTQYFGPGTRLTVL.